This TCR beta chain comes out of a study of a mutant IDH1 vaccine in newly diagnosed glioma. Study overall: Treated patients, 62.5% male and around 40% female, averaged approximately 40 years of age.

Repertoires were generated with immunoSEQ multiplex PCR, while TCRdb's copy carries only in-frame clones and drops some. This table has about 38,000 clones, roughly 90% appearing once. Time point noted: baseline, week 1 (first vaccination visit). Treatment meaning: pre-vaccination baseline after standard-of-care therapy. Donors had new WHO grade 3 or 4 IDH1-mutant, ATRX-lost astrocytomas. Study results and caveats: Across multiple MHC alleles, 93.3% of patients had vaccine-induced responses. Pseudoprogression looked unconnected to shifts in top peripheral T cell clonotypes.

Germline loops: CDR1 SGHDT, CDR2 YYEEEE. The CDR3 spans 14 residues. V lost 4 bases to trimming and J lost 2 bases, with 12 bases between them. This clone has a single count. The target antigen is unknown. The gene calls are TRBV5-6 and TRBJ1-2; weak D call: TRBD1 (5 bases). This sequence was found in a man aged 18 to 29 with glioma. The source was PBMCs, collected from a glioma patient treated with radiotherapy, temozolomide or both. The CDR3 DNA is TGTGCCAGCAGCCCAGCCGGGGGAAACTATGGCTACACCTTC. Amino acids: CASSPAGGNYGYTF.